This section outlines one T cell receptor beta chain sequence together with its context. Its cognate antigen has yet to be identified. Per-nucleotide qualities are absent, and no much larger clonotype sits a single base away. This record comes from a study of blood T cell repertoires in COVID-19 (TCRdb year 2020). Broadly, across the study: Collaborator samples came from the United States, Italy and Spain and covered acute and convalescent phases of COVID-19. The prospective study material was composed of cDNA or gDNA derived from T cells, B-cell-depleted T cells, or PBMCs. Subjects who had been exposed to COVID-19, were actively infected with it, or had recovered from it provided the deeply sampled blood TCRbeta repertoires that made up the dataset. The repertoires were released in a freely available public database intended as a resource for research on the immune response to SARS-CoV-2. Samples came from the ongoing ImmuneRACE study (first 160 participants) plus 1,254 subjects from 6 global collaborators. The sample metadata nearly always contained a de-identified subject ID, COVID-19 status, age in years and sex. Where HLA class I and class II types were available, the types were taken from metadata supplied by the sample provider, not from assay-based typing. Beyond this particular receptor, the publication reports: The quantity of clinical and demographic metadata differed by source and by participant and was supplied without curation.

The immunoSEQ Assay, a bias-controlled multiplex PCR, was used to amplify TCRbeta CDR3 regions from genomic DNA. In the authors' own workflow: The number of nucleated cells in each sample was estimated from the amplification of reference gene primers within the assay. To quantify the absolute abundance of each unique TCRbeta CDR3 rearrangement, sequence reads were collapsed and filtered. For each sample, productive Simpson clonality was calculated by taking the square root of Simpson's diversity index across productive rearrangements. What TCRdb holds here is the immuneACCESS table cut down to in-frame rearrangements. Part of the clones is not present; checked against another copy, under half of the missing clones reflect an unresolved V gene, and the others are unexplained. V and J calls and clone size come straight from that table; D and trimming were deduced from the DNA. Recorded for this sample are some 86,000 clones; 80% to 85% of them occurred a single time. The top ten clonotypes cover 30% to 35% of the sample.

Between the V and J ends, shortened by 2 bases and 4 bases respectively, the junction contains 12 bases. CDR1 SGHRS and CDR2 YFSETQ were looked up in the germline V gene. Measured from the cysteine to the phenylalanine, the CDR3 is 14 residues long. Only the CDR3 portion is preserved as DNA: 42 bases, with reading frame beginning at the first base. Each collaborating institution followed its own protocols to collect whole blood in K2EDTA tubes. For TCRbeta analysis, collaborator samples were shipped as frozen whole blood, as isolated PBMCs, or as DNA extracted from either sample type. The chain joins TRBV5-1 to TRBJ1-1, with the D segment identity uncertain. The sequenced material came from peripheral blood. The sequence came from a woman older than 75 with active or convalescent COVID-19. The nucleotide sequence reads as follows: TGCGCCAGCAGCTTTCGGGCTGAGGGCACTGAAGCTTTCTTT. Its protein product is CASSFRAEGTEAFF. The entire variable domain, with the stretches around the CDR3 drawn from the reference TRBV5-1 and TRBJ1-1 proteins, is KAGVTQTPRYLIKTRGQQVTLSCSPISGHRSVSWYQQTPGQGLQFLFEYFSETQRNKGNFPGRFSGRQFSNSRSEMNVSTLELGDSALYLCASSFRAEGTEAFFGQGTRLTVV.